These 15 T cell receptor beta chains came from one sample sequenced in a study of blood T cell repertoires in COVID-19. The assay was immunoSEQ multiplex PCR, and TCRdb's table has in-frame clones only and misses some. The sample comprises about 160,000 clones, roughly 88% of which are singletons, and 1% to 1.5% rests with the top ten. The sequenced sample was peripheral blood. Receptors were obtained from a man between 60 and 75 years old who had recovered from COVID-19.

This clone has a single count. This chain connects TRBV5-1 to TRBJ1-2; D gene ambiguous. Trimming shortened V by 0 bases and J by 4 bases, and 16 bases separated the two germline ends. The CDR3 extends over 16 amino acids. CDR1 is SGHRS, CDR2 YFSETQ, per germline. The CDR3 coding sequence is TGCGCCAGCAGCTTGGCCGGAGCAGACCGTCGCTATGGCTACACCTTC. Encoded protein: CASSLAGADRRYGYTF.

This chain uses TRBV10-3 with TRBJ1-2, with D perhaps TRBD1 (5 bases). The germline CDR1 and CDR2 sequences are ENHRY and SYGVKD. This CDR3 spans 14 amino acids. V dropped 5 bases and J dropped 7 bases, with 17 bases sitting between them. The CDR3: CAISRTQDEFGYTF. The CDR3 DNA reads TGTGCCATCAGTCGGACACAGGACGAGTTTGGCTACACCTTC.

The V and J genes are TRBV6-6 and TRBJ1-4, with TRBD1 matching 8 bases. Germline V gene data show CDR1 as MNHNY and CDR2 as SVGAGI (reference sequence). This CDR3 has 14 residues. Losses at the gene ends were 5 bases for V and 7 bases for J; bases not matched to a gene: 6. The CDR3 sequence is CASSMDRALEKLFF. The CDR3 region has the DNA TGTGCCAGCAGTATGGACAGGGCTCTTGAAAAACTGTTTTTT.

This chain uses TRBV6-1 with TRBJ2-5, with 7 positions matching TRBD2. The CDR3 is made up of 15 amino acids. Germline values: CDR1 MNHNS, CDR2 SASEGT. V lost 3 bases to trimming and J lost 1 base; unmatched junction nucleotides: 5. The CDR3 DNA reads TGTGCCAGCAGTGAGCTAGCGGCGAGCCAAGAGACCCAGTACTTC. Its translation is CASSELAASQETQYF.

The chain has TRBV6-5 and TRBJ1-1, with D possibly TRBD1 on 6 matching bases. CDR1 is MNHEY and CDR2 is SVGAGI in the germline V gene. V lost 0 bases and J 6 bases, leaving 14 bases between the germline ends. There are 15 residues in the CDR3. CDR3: CASSYSPGEWAEAFF. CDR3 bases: TGTGCCAGCAGTTACTCGCCAGGGGAGTGGGCTGAAGCTTTCTTT.

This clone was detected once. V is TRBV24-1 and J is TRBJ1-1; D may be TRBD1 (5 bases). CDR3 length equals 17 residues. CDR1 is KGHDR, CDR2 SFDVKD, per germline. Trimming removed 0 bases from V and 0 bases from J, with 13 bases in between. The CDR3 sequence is CATSDLCRQSMNTEAFF. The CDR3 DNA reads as TGTGCCACCAGTGATTTGTGTCGACAGAGCATGAACACTGAAGCTTTCTTT.

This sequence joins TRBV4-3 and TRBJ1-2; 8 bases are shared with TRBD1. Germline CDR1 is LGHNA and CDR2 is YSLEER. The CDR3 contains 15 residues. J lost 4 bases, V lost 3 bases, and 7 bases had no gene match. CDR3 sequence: CASSQAQGARYGYTF. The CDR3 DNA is TGCGCCAGCAGCCAGGCTCAGGGGGCGCGCTATGGCTACACCTTC.

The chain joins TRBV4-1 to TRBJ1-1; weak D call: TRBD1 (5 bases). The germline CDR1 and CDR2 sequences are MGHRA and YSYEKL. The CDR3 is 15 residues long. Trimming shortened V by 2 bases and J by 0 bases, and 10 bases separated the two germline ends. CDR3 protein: CASSQPGDVNTEAFF. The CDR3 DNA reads TGCGCCAGCAGCCAACCGGGGGATGTGAACACTGAAGCTTTCTTT.

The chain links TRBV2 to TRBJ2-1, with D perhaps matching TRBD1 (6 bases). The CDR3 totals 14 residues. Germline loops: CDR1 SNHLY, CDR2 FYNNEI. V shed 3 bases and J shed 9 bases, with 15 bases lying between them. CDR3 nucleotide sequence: TGTGCCAGCAGTGACGGCAGGGGTACAGCTGAGCAGTTCTTC. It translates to CASSDGRGTAEQFF.

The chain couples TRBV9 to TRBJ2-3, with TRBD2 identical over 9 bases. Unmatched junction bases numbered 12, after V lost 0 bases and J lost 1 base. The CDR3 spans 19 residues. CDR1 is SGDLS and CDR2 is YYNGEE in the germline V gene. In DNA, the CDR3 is TGTGCCAGCAGCGTAGGAGGAGCGGGGGGCCGGGGAGGCACAGATACGCAGTATTTT. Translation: CASSVGGAGGRGGTDTQYF. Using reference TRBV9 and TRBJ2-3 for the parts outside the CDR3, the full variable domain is DSGVTQTPKHLITATGQRVTLRCSPRSGDLSVYWYQQSLDQGLQFLIQYYNGEERAKGNILERFSAQQFPDLHSELNLSSLELGDSALYFCASSVGGAGGRGGTDTQYFGPGTRLTVL.

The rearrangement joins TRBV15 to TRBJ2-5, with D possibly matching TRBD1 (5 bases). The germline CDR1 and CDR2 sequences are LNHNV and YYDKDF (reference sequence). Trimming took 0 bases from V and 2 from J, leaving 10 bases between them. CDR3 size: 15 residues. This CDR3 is CATSRDAGQQETQYF. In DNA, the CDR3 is TGTGCCACCAGCAGAGATGCAGGACAACAAGAGACCCAGTACTTC. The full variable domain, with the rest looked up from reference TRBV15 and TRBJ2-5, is DAMVIQNPRYQVTQFGKPVTLSCSQTLNHNVMYWYQQKSSQAPKLLFHYYDKDFNNEADTPDNFQSRRPNTSFCFLDIRSPGLGDTAMYLCATSRDAGQQETQYFGPGTRLLVL.

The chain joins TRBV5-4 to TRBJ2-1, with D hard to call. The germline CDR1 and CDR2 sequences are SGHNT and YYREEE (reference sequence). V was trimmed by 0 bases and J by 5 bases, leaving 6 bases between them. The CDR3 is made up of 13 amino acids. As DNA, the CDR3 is TGTGCCAGCAGCTTGGGACACAACAATGAGCAGTTCTTC. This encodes CASSLGHNNEQFF.

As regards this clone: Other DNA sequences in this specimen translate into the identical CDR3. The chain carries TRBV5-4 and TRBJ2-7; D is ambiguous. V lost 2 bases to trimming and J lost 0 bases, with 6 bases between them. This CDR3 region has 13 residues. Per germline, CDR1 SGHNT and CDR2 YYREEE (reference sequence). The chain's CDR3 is CASSLRGSYEQYF. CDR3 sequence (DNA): TGTGCCAGCAGCTTAAGAGGCTCCTACGAGCAGTACTTC.

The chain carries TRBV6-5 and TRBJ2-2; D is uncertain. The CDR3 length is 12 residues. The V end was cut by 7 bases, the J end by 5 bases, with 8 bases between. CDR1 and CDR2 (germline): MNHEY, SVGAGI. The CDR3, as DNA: TGTGCCAGCACCTTTTATACCGGGGAGCTGTTTTTT. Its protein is CASTFYTGELFF.

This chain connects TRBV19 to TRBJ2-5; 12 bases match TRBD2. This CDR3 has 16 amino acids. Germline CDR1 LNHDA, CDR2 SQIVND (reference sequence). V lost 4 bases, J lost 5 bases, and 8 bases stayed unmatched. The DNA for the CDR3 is TGTGCCAGTAGTACCCTAGCGGGGGGGCCGGGCGAGACCCAGTACTTC. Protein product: CASSTLAGGPGETQYF.